The rows below give T cell receptor beta chains drawn from one sample of a study of lymphopenia after photon versus proton radiotherapy. Clones were sequenced by immunoSEQ multiplex PCR, and TCRdb holds only the in-frame ones, with some missing. The repertoire holds about 22,000 clones, with roughly 91% as singletons. The material sequenced was peripheral blood, taken from a patient treated with proton-based radiotherapy. All receptors come from a woman in her 70s with pancreatic cancer. Some clones in this sample may be carry-over from other donors' samples. Both conserved end residues are part of each CDR3. The order of the fields is D gene, CDR3 length, J gene, clone size, V gene, CDR3 DNA, CDR3 protein. A D gene is named only where the DNA matches it firmly. Some rows mark clone size as missing; the rest say once, few, many or name a class of expanded clone.

d_gene: .
len: 16
j_gene: TRBJ1-1
abundance: .
v_gene: TRBV7-8
CDR3nt: TGTGCCAGCAGCCAGAGTCTTCCCGACGGGGCCTCTGAAGCTTTCTTT
CDR3aa: CASSQSLPDGASEAFF

d_gene: .
len: 16
j_gene: TRBJ1-5
abundance: .
v_gene: TRBV12-1
CDR3nt: TGTGCCAGCAGCTTTGCGGGGGGGGATGGCAATCAGCCCCAGCATTTT
CDR3aa: CASSFAGGDGNQPQHF

d_gene: .
len: 13
j_gene: TRBJ2-7
abundance: .
v_gene: TRBV29-1
CDR3nt: TGCAGCGTTGGAGAGCCCAGTACCTACGAGCAGTACTTC
CDR3aa: CSVGEPSTYEQYF

d_gene: .
len: 15
j_gene: TRBJ1-5
abundance: .
v_gene: TRBV5-5
CDR3nt: TGTGCCAGCAGCTCCAGGGCAGGGGATGCTCAGCCCCAGCATTTT
CDR3aa: CASSSRAGDAQPQHF

d_gene: TRBD2
len: 13
j_gene: TRBJ2-1
abundance: .
v_gene: TRBV28
CDR3nt: TGTGCCAGCAGGGGGGGGTTGAGTAATGAGCAGTTCTTC
CDR3aa: CASRGGLSNEQFF

d_gene: TRBD2
len: 16
j_gene: TRBJ2-5
abundance: .
v_gene: TRBV27
CDR3nt: TGTGCCAGCAGTTCCACACTAGCGGTGTACCAAGAGACCCAGTACTTC
CDR3aa: CASSSTLAVYQETQYF

d_gene: .
len: 15
j_gene: TRBJ2-5
abundance: once
v_gene: TRBV5-1
CDR3nt: TGCGCCAGCAGCAGCCGAGCCAGTGGCCAAGAGACCCAGTACTTC
CDR3aa: CASSSRASGQETQYF

d_gene: .
len: 14
j_gene: TRBJ1-2
abundance: .
v_gene: TRBV9
CDR3nt: TGTGCCAGCAGCTCTTTCGATAGGGGCTATGGCTACACCTTC
CDR3aa: CASSSFDRGYGYTF

d_gene: .
len: 15
j_gene: TRBJ1-4
abundance: .
v_gene: TRBV2
CDR3nt: TGTGCCAGCAGACCGTCCGACAGGCATAATGAAAAACTGTTTTTT
CDR3aa: CASRPSDRHNEKLFF

d_gene: TRBD1
len: 16
j_gene: TRBJ2-1
abundance: .
v_gene: TRBV25-1
CDR3nt: TGTGCCAGCAGTTCACCCCCGGGACAGGGTATCCATGAGCAGTTCTTC
CDR3aa: CASSSPPGQGIHEQFF

d_gene: .
len: 15
j_gene: TRBJ2-3
abundance: .
v_gene: TRBV7-2
CDR3nt: TGTGCCAGCAGCCCGACGGGGGGAGGGGGCGATACGCAGTATTTT
CDR3aa: CASSPTGGGGDTQYF

d_gene: TRBD2
len: 16
j_gene: TRBJ2-2
abundance: .
v_gene: TRBV19
CDR3nt: TGTGCCAGTAGCTTCCCTACTAGCGGGAGGGCCGGGGAGCTGTTTTTT
CDR3aa: CASSFPTSGRAGELFF

d_gene: .
len: 15
j_gene: TRBJ2-1
abundance: once
v_gene: TRBV27
CDR3nt: TGTGCCAGCAGACCGGCAACAAGGGGGGACAATGAGCAGTTCTTC
CDR3aa: CASRPATRGDNEQFF

d_gene: TRBD2
len: 13
j_gene: TRBJ2-1
abundance: .
v_gene: TRBV7-2
CDR3nt: TGTGCCAGCAGCGTCGGGACTATTGATGAGCAGTTCTTC
CDR3aa: CASSVGTIDEQFF

d_gene: TRBD1
len: 15
j_gene: TRBJ1-5
abundance: .
v_gene: TRBV7-9
CDR3nt: TGTGCCAGCAGCGTAGACAGGGCTATGGGTCAGCCCCAGCATTTT
CDR3aa: CASSVDRAMGQPQHF

d_gene: .
len: 14
j_gene: TRBJ1-1
abundance: once
v_gene: TRBV19
CDR3nt: TGTGCCAGTAGCGATGGGTCGGGGATCACTGAAGCTTTCTTT
CDR3aa: CASSDGSGITEAFF

d_gene: TRBD1
len: 14
j_gene: TRBJ2-1
abundance: .
v_gene: TRBV9
CDR3nt: TGTGCCAGCAGCAGGGGGCTTGAGTGGAGTGAGCAGTTCTTC
CDR3aa: CASSRGLEWSEQFF

d_gene: .
len: 15
j_gene: TRBJ2-1
abundance: few
v_gene: TRBV5-1
CDR3nt: TGCGCCAGCAGCTTGGGGGGATTATCCTACAATGAGCAGTTCTTC
CDR3aa: CASSLGGLSYNEQFF

d_gene: .
len: 17
j_gene: TRBJ2-6
abundance: .
v_gene: TRBV4-1
CDR3nt: TGCGCCAGCAGCCCTACGATGTTAAGCTCTGGGGCCAACGTCCTGACTTTC
CDR3aa: CASSPTMLSSGANVLTF

d_gene: TRBD1
len: 14
j_gene: TRBJ1-1
abundance: once
v_gene: TRBV5-4
CDR3nt: TGTGCCAGCAGCTTGCAGGGGGCGAACACTGAAGCTTTCTTT
CDR3aa: CASSLQGANTEAFF

d_gene: TRBD1
len: 12
j_gene: TRBJ1-2
abundance: medium-sized
v_gene: TRBV6-5
CDR3nt: TGTGCCAGCAGTACCGGACAGGGAGGCTACACCTTC
CDR3aa: CASSTGQGGYTF

d_gene: TRBD2
len: 12
j_gene: TRBJ2-3
abundance: .
v_gene: TRBV9
CDR3nt: TGTGCCAGCAGTGGGGAGGGAGATACGCAGTATTTT
CDR3aa: CASSGEGDTQYF

d_gene: TRBD1
len: 15
j_gene: TRBJ2-2
abundance: .
v_gene: TRBV27
CDR3nt: TGTGCCAGCAGCACCGGACAGGGCTACGCCGGGGAGCTGTTTTTT
CDR3aa: CASSTGQGYAGELFF

d_gene: .
len: 13
j_gene: TRBJ2-2
abundance: .
v_gene: TRBV28
CDR3nt: TGTGCCAGCAGGCGACAGGACACCGGGGAGCTGTTTTTT
CDR3aa: CASRRQDTGELFF

d_gene: TRBD1
len: 17
j_gene: TRBJ1-2
abundance: .
v_gene: TRBV28
CDR3nt: TGTGCCAGCAGTTCCGCGGGACAGGGGGTCCTAGGGAGGGGCTACACCTTC
CDR3aa: CASSSAGQGVLGRGYTF

d_gene: .
len: 14
j_gene: TRBJ1-4
abundance: .
v_gene: TRBV2
CDR3nt: TGTGCCAGCAGTGAAGCTACAGGGATGGAAAAACTGTTTTTT
CDR3aa: CASSEATGMEKLFF

d_gene: .
len: 14
j_gene: TRBJ2-3
abundance: .
v_gene: TRBV7-9
CDR3nt: TGTGCCAGCAGCCCAGGGGTCCGGGCAGATACGCAGTATTTT
CDR3aa: CASSPGVRADTQYF

d_gene: .
len: 13
j_gene: TRBJ2-1
abundance: .
v_gene: TRBV7-8
CDR3nt: TGTGCCAGCAGCTTAGAGATCTACAATGAGCAGTTCTTC
CDR3aa: CASSLEIYNEQFF

d_gene: .
len: 13
j_gene: TRBJ1-1
abundance: .
v_gene: TRBV18
CDR3nt: TGTGCCAGCTCACCAGGAGGGAACACTGAAGCTTTCTTT
CDR3aa: CASSPGGNTEAFF